The 30 T cell receptor beta chains below come from one sample, sequenced in a study of blood T cell repertoires in COVID-19. This table comes from immunoSEQ multiplex PCR, and its TCRdb copy is limited to in-frame clones, with some not included. The sample includes tens of thousands of clones, approximately 90% of them seen just once. Sequenced material: peripheral blood. All receptors come from a woman older than 75 with COVID-19, enrolled during active disease.

The CDR3 sequence: CASSLAGSLSSYEQYF. The CDR3 bases are TGTGCCAGCAGCCTCGCCGGGAGCTTGAGCTCCTACGAGCAGTACTTC. The rearrangement uses TRBV5-5 and TRBJ2-7; D may be TRBD2 (6 bases). Looked up from germline, CDR1 is SGHKS and CDR2 is YYEKEE (reference sequence). The germline V and J ends were trimmed by 4 bases and 0 bases, with 17 bases remaining between them. The length of the CDR3 is 16 residues.

This CDR3 reads CASSRQEGLLGYTF. The CDR3 coding sequence is TGTGCCAGCAGTCGACAGGAAGGGTTACTTGGCTACACCTTC. V gene TRBV6-5 combines with J gene TRBJ1-2; a possible D gene is TRBD1 (6 bases). The CDR3 length is 14 residues. The V and J ends lost 5 bases and 7 bases respectively, with 17 bases between them. From germline, CDR1 is MNHEY and CDR2 SVGAGI.

This clone was picked up one time. The chain has TRBV5-1 and TRBJ1-3; TRBD1 agrees at 7 bases. With 3 bases clipped from V and 2 bases from J, the junction kept 5 bases outside the gene matches. Germline V CDR1 and CDR2: SGHRS, YFSETQ. The CDR3 contains 15 residues. Here the CDR3 DNA reads TGCGCCAGCAGCTCGAGAGGGACAGCTGGAAACACCATATATTTT. It codes for CASSSRGTAGNTIYF. Full variable domain (missing parts from reference TRBV5-1 and TRBJ1-3): KAGVTQTPRYLIKTRGQQVTLSCSPISGHRSVSWYQQTPGQGLQFLFEYFSETQRNKGNFPGRFSGRQFSNSRSEMNVSTLELGDSALYLCASSSRGTAGNTIYFGEGSWLTVV.

The chain carries TRBV7-2 and TRBJ1-1; no definite D call. Trimming pared 0 bases from V and 1 base from J, leaving 12 bases between. The CDR3 spans 16 residues. CDR1 is SGHTA, CDR2 FQGNSA, per germline. The chain's CDR3 is CASSLALTLPNTEAFF. CDR3 nucleotide sequence: TGTGCCAGCAGCTTAGCGCTAACCCTGCCGAACACTGAAGCTTTCTTT.

The chain employs TRBV6-5 and TRBJ1-5; TRBD1 matches 7 bases. V trimming: 4 bases; J trimming: 11 bases; junction bases outside the gene matches: 11. The CDR3 is 14 residues long. Germline CDR1 is MNHEY and CDR2 is SVGAGI. This CDR3 is CASSSQGPILAQHF. The CDR3 DNA follows: TGTGCCAGCAGTTCACAGGGGCCGATCTTGGCCCAGCATTTT.

This chain connects TRBV19 to TRBJ1-2; D call uncertain. Germline V gene lookup returns CDR1 LNHDA and CDR2 SQIVND (reference sequence). The length of the CDR3 is 13 residues. Trimming shortened V by 5 bases and J by 9 bases, and 16 bases separated the two germline ends. The CDR3 nucleotides read TGTGCCAGTAGTGGCGGACGGCGGGGTAGCTACACCTTC. Its translation is CASSGGRRGSYTF.

Comments on this clone: Compared with germline, one end of the junction differs, possibly owing to a read error. J is TRBJ2-3 and V is TRBV3-1 (or the pseudogene TRBV3-2); no reliable D call. The CDR3 length is 13 residues. CDR1 LGHDT and CDR2 YNNKEL come from the germline V gene (reference sequence). CDR3 DNA: TGTGCCAGCAGCAAAGACTGGCAGTCTCCGCAGTATTTT. Translation gives CASSKDWQSPQYF.

The gene calls are TRBV6-5 and TRBJ1-2; 10 bases are shared with TRBD1. The germline CDR1 and CDR2 sequences are MNHEY and SVGAGI. V was clipped by 2 bases and J by 0 bases; unmatched bases: 3. The CDR3 sequence is 16 residues long. The CDR3 nucleotides are TGTGCCAGCAGTTACGACAGGGGGCCCCCTAACTATGGCTACACCTTC. Protein sequence: CASSYDRGPPNYGYTF.

The J gene is TRBJ1-2, the V gene TRBV12-3 or TRBV12-4; perhaps TRBD1 as D (5 bases). There are 12 residues in the CDR3. The V and J ends lost 3 bases and 6 bases respectively, with 8 bases between them. The DNA of the CDR3 is TGTGCCAGCAGTTTCGGAGGGGATGGCTACACCTTC. Its translation: CASSFGGDGYTF.

V usage is TRBV6-5 and J usage is TRBJ1-2, with 9 bases that match TRBD1. J was trimmed by 7 bases and V by 7 bases; bases with no gene match: 7. Germline assignment: CDR1 MNHEY and CDR2 SVGAGI. The CDR3 is 13 residues long. Here the CDR3 DNA reads TGTGCCAGCAAACTGGGACAGGGTATTGGCTACACCTTC. Translation: CASKLGQGIGYTF.

This chain uses TRBV5-5 with TRBJ2-2; D is ambiguous. From germline, CDR1 is SGHKS and CDR2 YYEKEE (reference sequence). The V end lost 4 bases, the J end lost 5 bases, and 18 bases lay between the germline ends. This CDR3 has 16 residues. In nucleotides, the CDR3 is TGTGCCAGCAGCCCATTCGGGTTCCGAGATACCGGGGAGCTGTTTTTT. The encoded protein is CASSPFGFRDTGELFF.

The V and J genes are TRBV7-8 and TRBJ1-3; TRBD1 is a possible D gene (5 bases). Germline CDR1 is SGHVS and CDR2 is FQNEAQ. V was cut by 5 bases and J by 0 bases, with 11 bases left in between. The CDR3 contains 15 residues. CDR3 bases: TGTGCCAGCAGCAAACAGGTTGGCTCTGGAAACACCATATATTTT. Amino acids: CASSKQVGSGNTIYF.

The sample holds one count of this clone. V gene TRBV7-9 combines with J gene TRBJ2-4; D is perhaps TRBD2 (5 bases). Trimming pared 1 base from V and 7 bases from J, leaving 17 bases between. Germline CDR1 is SEHNR and CDR2 is FQNEAQ (reference sequence). The CDR3 is made up of 16 amino acids. Here the CDR3 DNA reads TGTGCCAGCAGCTTAGAATTACGCCAGACGGGGAACATTCAGTACTTC. This translates into CASSLELRQTGNIQYF.

This clone was observed once. The chain joins TRBV7-2 to TRBJ1-1; a weak D match, TRBD1 (6 bases). The CDR3 sequence is 16 residues long. Germline CDR1 is SGHTA and CDR2 is FQGNSA. V was cut by 4 bases and J by 1 base, with 16 bases left in between. The DNA of the CDR3 is TGTGCCAGCAGCTCAGTTCTAGGCAGGGGGAACACTGAAGCTTTCTTT. This translates into CASSSVLGRGNTEAFF.

This chain links TRBV7-2 with TRBJ1-6; no firm D call. CDR3 length equals 15 residues. The germline V and J ends were trimmed by 7 bases and 6 bases, with 16 bases remaining between them. CDR1 is SGHTA, CDR2 FQGNSA, per germline. CDR3 nucleotides: TGTGCCAGCAATCTCCGGGGAGGGAGTAATTCACCCCTCCACTTT. Its protein product is CASNLRGGSNSPLHF.

The chain uses TRBV24-1 and TRBJ2-5, with D possibly TRBD2 on 6 matching bases. This CDR3 is built from 12 residues. Between the trimmed V and J ends, which lost 5 bases and 12 bases, there was a span of 15 bases. Germline lookup yields CDR1 KGHDR and CDR2 SFDVKD. The CDR3 loop reads CATSAPGGTEYF. The CDR3, as DNA: TGTGCCACCAGTGCTCCCGGGGGAACCGAGTACTTC.

This clone was seen a single time. This chain connects TRBV3-1 (or the pseudogene TRBV3-2) to TRBJ1-2, with D maybe TRBD1 (6 bases). CDR3 length: 12 amino acids. Per germline, CDR1 LGHDT and CDR2 YNNKEL (reference sequence). Trimming took 8 bases from V and 2 from J, leaving 9 bases between them. The CDR3 here is CASRDTNYGYTF. The CDR3 DNA reads TGTGCCAGCCGGGACACCAACTATGGCTACACCTTC.

The chain employs TRBV5-5 and TRBJ1-2; D remains unclear. The CDR3 is 15 amino acids. Between the trimmed V and J ends, which lost 3 bases and 4 bases, there was a span of 16 bases. Germline CDR1 reads SGHKS; CDR2 reads YYEKEE (reference sequence). Here the CDR3 DNA reads TGTGCCAGCAGCTCCGGACTCTCGCTAGGCTATGGCTACACCTTC. Translated, it gives CASSSGLSLGYGYTF.

The chain employs TRBV9 and TRBJ2-7; 8 bases align to TRBD2. The germline V gene has CDR1 SGDLS and CDR2 YYNGEE. V lost 0 bases, J lost 3 bases, and 5 bases stayed unmatched. The CDR3 is 15 amino acids. The DNA of the CDR3 is TGTGCCAGCAGCGTAGGTAATAGCGGGGTCTACGAGCAGTACTTC. The encoded protein is CASSVGNSGVYEQYF.

This clone was found once. The chain has TRBV6-6 and TRBJ1-1; tentative D call: TRBD1 (6 bases). Germline V gene data show CDR1 as MNHNY and CDR2 as SVGAGI (reference sequence). V was cut by 6 bases and J by 3 bases, with 20 bases left in between. CDR3 length equals 16 residues. The CDR3 sequence: CASRPLQGRFDTEAFF. DNA of the CDR3: TGTGCCAGCAGACCTCTACAGGGAAGATTTGACACTGAAGCTTTCTTT.

The CDR3 spells CASKGLQETQYF. The CDR3, as DNA: TGTGCCAGCAAGGGACTCCAAGAGACCCAGTACTTC. V and J are TRBV2 and TRBJ2-5, with TRBD2 as a possible D gene (6 bases). The V gene lost 7 bases and the J gene lost 1 base, with 7 bases spanning the gap. The CDR3 runs to 12 residues. Looked up from germline, CDR1 is SNHLY and CDR2 is FYNNEI.

The V and J genes are TRBV4-1 and TRBJ1-2, with 8 nucleotides matching TRBD1. Germline V lookup: CDR1 MGHRA, CDR2 YSYEKL. CDR3 length equals 14 residues. J lost 8 bases, V lost 1 base, and 6 bases had no gene match. The CDR3 nucleotides are TGCGCCAGCAGCCAAGGAGGGACAGGAGAGGGCTACACCTTC. This sequence encodes CASSQGGTGEGYTF.

CDR3 coding DNA: TGTGCCAGCTCACCATGGGACAGGGGGAGCAATCAGCCCCAGCATTTT. The encoded protein is CASSPWDRGSNQPQHF. The genes are TRBV18 and TRBJ1-5; 11 nucleotides align to TRBD1. The CDR3 is 16 residues long. Germline loops: CDR1 KGHSH, CDR2 LQKENI. V lost 2 bases and J lost 1; bases outside the gene matches: 1.

V and J are TRBV11-1 and TRBJ2-3, with a tentative D call TRBD2 (6 bases). CDR3 length equals 15 residues. V was clipped by 2 bases and J by 1 base, with 10 bases between them. The germline V gene has CDR1 SGHAT and CDR2 FQDESV (reference sequence). CDR3 amino acids: CASSLLASGTDTQYF. The CDR3 nucleotides are TGTGCCAGCAGCTTATTGGCTAGCGGCACAGATACGCAGTATTTT.

The table lists this clone with a count of one. As DNA, the CDR3 is TGTGCCATCAGTGAGTGGGGGACAGGACAAGAGACCCAGTACTTC. Protein: CAISEWGTGQETQYF. The chain employs TRBV10-3 and TRBJ2-5; 8 positions agree with TRBD1. The junction had 3 bases not matched to a gene; V was cut back by 1 base and J by 2 bases. CDR3 length: 15 amino acids. CDR1 ENHRY and CDR2 SYGVKD come from the germline V gene.

This clone was picked up one time. The chain links TRBV12-3 or TRBV12-4 to TRBJ1-1; D unclear. The CDR3 consists of 13 residues. The V and J ends lost 6 bases and 5 bases respectively, with 13 bases between them. CDR3 nucleotides: TGTGCCAGCAGGAGGGAGGAGGAGACTGAAGCTTTCTTT. Translated, it gives CASRREEETEAFF.

The genes are TRBV4-2 and TRBJ1-2; D possibly corresponds to TRBD1 (5 bases). Trimming left V 1 base short and J 2 bases short, with 11 bases between. Germline V gene data show CDR1 as LGHNA and CDR2 as YNFKEQ. This CDR3 is built from 15 residues. This CDR3 reads CASSQGVGGNYGYTF. The CDR3 nucleotides read TGTGCCAGCAGCCAAGGGGTCGGGGGAAACTATGGCTACACCTTC.

J is TRBJ1-5 and V is TRBV5-6; maybe TRBD1 (5 bases). The CDR3 is 14 amino acids. Germline values: CDR1 SGHDT, CDR2 YYEEEE. Trimming took 1 base from V and 4 from J, leaving 9 bases between them. The CDR3: CASSLRQRNQPQHF. The CDR3 bases are TGTGCCAGCAGCTTGAGACAGAGAAATCAGCCCCAGCATTTT.

This chain joins TRBV6-5 and TRBJ1-1; 8 nucleotides match TRBD1. The junction had 1 base not matched to a gene; V was cut back by 6 bases and J by 1 base. CDR1 is MNHEY, CDR2 SVGAGI, per germline. This CDR3 is built from 13 residues. CDR3 amino acids: CASRGTGNTEAFF. The CDR3 coding sequence is TGTGCCAGCAGAGGGACAGGGAACACTGAAGCTTTCTTT.

DNA for the CDR3: TGTGCCACCAGCAGAGGGGACAGGGGACGCGAAAAACTGTTTTTT. Translation: CATSRGDRGREKLFF. The V call is TRBV15, the J call TRBJ1-4, with 10 bases aligning to TRBD1. Germline loops: CDR1 LNHNV, CDR2 YYDKDF (reference sequence). V lost 1 base to trimming and J lost 8 bases; unmatched junction nucleotides: 4. This CDR3 is built from 15 residues.